The next 27 T cell receptor beta chains were all read from a single sample in a study of T-cell memory formation after mild COVID-19. TCRdb re-called the 5' RACE reads through MiXCR, storing one row per CDR3 protein. The sample yields roughly 620,000 distinct CDR3 sequences, approximately 18% seen once. The sequenced sample was PBMCs or a T cell subset sorted from them (not recorded which). The source is an adult woman who had mild COVID-19 (a few samples of this study predate the infection). Cell type and time point are not known.

The V and J genes are TRBV5-1 and TRBJ2-1; a weak D match, TRBD2 (5 bases). Germline CDR1 is SGHRS and CDR2 is YFSETQ. Trimming removed 7 bases at V and 2 bases at J, with 13 bases between. The CDR3 length is 14 residues. The CDR3 region is CASFTSGTYNEQFF. CDR3 bases: TGCGCCAGCTTCACGAGCGGTACCTACAATGAGCAGTTCTTC. Drawing the rest from reference TRBV5-1 and TRBJ2-1, the complete variable domain is KAGVTQTPRYLIKTRGQQVTLSCSPISGHRSVSWYQQTPGQGLQFLFEYFSETQRNKGNFPGRFSGRQFSNSRSEMNVSTLELGDSALYLCASFTSGTYNEQFFGPGTRLTVL.

The rearrangement joins TRBV4-2 to TRBJ1-1; 12 positions match TRBD1. Germline trimming cut 1 base from V and 8 bases from J; bases unmatched to any gene: 8. CDR1 is LGHNA and CDR2 is YNFKEQ in the germline V gene. The CDR3 contains 16 residues. CDR3 bases: TGTGCCAGCAGCCAAGCCGGGACAGGGGGCAGGTTGGAAGCTTTCTTT. Translated: CASSQAGTGGRLEAFF.

This clonotype was detected many times. The chain combines TRBV5-4 with TRBJ2-7, with 7 bases that match TRBD2. The CDR3 contains 13 residues. Germline CDR1 SGHNT, CDR2 YYREEE (reference sequence). J gave up 6 bases and V 7 bases, and 10 bases lay outside the gene matches. This chain's CDR3 is CASGGGFGSEQYF. The CDR3 nucleotides are TGTGCCAGCGGGGGGGGTTTCGGGAGCGAGCAGTACTTC.

This clonotype was counted only a few times. The chain links TRBV30 to TRBJ2-7; no clear D. The CDR3 is 14 residues long. The germline V gene has CDR1 GTSNPN and CDR2 SVGIG (reference sequence). V was shortened by 3 bases and J by 0 bases, with 12 bases between the two germline ends. The DNA for the CDR3 is TGTGCCTGGAGGAAAGAGATGCGCTCCTACGAGCAGTACTTC. Translation: CAWRKEMRSYEQYF.

The chain couples TRBV6-2 or TRBV6-3 to TRBJ2-7; D not resolved. The CDR3 runs to 12 residues. V lost 2 bases and J lost 7, with 9 bases in between. Looked up from germline, CDR1 is MNHEY and CDR2 is SVGEGT. The CDR3 DNA sequence: TGTGCCAGCAGTTACCCTTCGCGGGAGCAGTACTTC. Translating gives CASSYPSREQYF.

The chain has TRBV5-1 and TRBJ2-3; TRBD2 aligns across 10 bases. With V trimmed by 3 bases and J by 0 bases, 7 bases remained unmatched. CDR1 is SGHRS and CDR2 is YFSETQ in the germline V gene. This CDR3 contains 17 residues. The CDR3 here is CASSSSGGSSSTDTQYF. The DNA of the CDR3 is TGCGCCAGCAGCTCTAGCGGGGGCTCCTCTAGCACAGATACGCAGTATTTT.

This clonotype was counted a few times. This chain connects TRBV3-1 to TRBJ2-3; D is uncertain. The CDR3 runs to 17 residues. V lost 4 bases and J lost 6, with 23 bases in between. CDR1 and CDR2 (germline): LGHDT, YNNKEL (reference sequence). The CDR3 loop is CASSPLIDSHVMDTQYF. CDR3 nucleotides: TGTGCCAGCAGCCCATTAATTGACTCCCATGTGATGGATACGCAGTATTTT.

The gene calls are TRBV12-3 or TRBV12-4 and TRBJ2-7, with TRBD2 identical over 8 bases. This CDR3 is built from 13 residues. The J segment lost 9 bases and the V segment lost 2 bases, leaving 6 bases of the junction unmatched. In DNA form, the CDR3 reads TGTGCCAGCAGTTTAAACTCGGGGGGGAGGCAGTACTTC. Encoded protein: CASSLNSGGRQYF.

The CDR3 spells CASSRPDRGNTEAFF. CDR3 DNA: TGTGCCAGCAGTCGACCGGACAGGGGGAACACTGAAGCTTTCTTT. The chain combines TRBV6-6 with TRBJ1-1; 9 positions agree with TRBD1. V dropped 5 bases and J dropped 1; count of bases not matched to a gene: 5. The CDR3 totals 15 residues. CDR1 MNHNY and CDR2 SVGAGI come from the germline V gene (reference sequence).

A few counts support this clonotype. The V call is TRBV30, the J call TRBJ1-2, with D unresolved. The CDR3 is 14 residues long. V lost 0 bases to trimming and J lost 8 bases, with 16 bases between them. Germline CDR1 is GTSNPN and CDR2 is SVGIG (reference sequence). The chain's CDR3 is CAWSVPVRDRGYTF. The CDR3 region has the DNA TGTGCCTGGAGTGTACCCGTAAGGGATCGGGGCTACACCTTC. The whole variable domain, filled in from reference TRBV30 and TRBJ1-2, reads SQTIHQWPATLVQPVGSPLSLECTVEGTSNPNLYWYRQAAGRGLQLLFYSVGIGQISSEVPQNLSASRPQDRQFILSSKKLLLSDSGFYLCAWSVPVRDRGYTFGSGTRLTVV.

The chain is built from TRBV27 and TRBJ2-5, with TRBD2 identical over 7 bases. Germline values: CDR1 MNHEY, CDR2 SMNVEV (reference sequence). The CDR3 totals 16 residues. V lost 1 base and J lost 1; bases outside the gene matches: 6. CDR3 in amino acids: CASSLLLASGQETQYF. The CDR3 DNA sequence: TGTGCCAGCAGTTTATTATTGGCTAGCGGCCAAGAGACCCAGTACTTC.

In this sample, this clonotype turned up a few times. The chain has TRBV24-1 and TRBJ2-7; D not certain. The V end lost 2 bases, the J end lost 6 bases, and 10 bases lay between the germline ends. Germline CDR1 reads KGHDR; CDR2 reads SFDVKD. This CDR3 comprises 13 residues. CDR3 DNA sequence: TGTGCCACCAGTGATTCTGTTCGGCTCGAGCAGTACTTC. Translating gives CATSDSVRLEQYF.

This clonotype was detected only a few times. J is TRBJ1-1 and V is TRBV29-1; D uncertain. CDR3 size: 11 residues. V lost 5 bases and J lost 1, with 5 bases in between. Germline V lookup: CDR1 SQVTM, CDR2 ANQGSEA. The CDR3 nucleotides are TGCAGCGTTAGACAGAACACTGAAGCTTTCTTT. Translation: CSVRQNTEAFF.

The chain carries TRBV3-1 and TRBJ1-6; D unresolved. V lost 3 bases and J 7 bases, leaving 7 bases between the germline ends. CDR3 length: 13 residues. CDR1 LGHDT and CDR2 YNNKEL come from the germline V gene (reference sequence). The CDR3 nucleotides read TGTGCCAGCAGCCATAATCGGAATTCACCCCTCCACTTT. It translates to CASSHNRNSPLHF. The complete variable domain, with remaining parts taken from reference TRBV3-1 and TRBJ1-6, reads DTAVSQTPKYLVTQMGNDKSIKCEQNLGHDTMYWYKQDSKKFLKIMFSYNNKELIINETVPNRFSPKSPDKAHLNLHINSLELGDSAVYFCASSHNRNSPLHFGNGTRLTVT.

The chain combines TRBV3-1 with TRBJ1-1; the D gene is possibly TRBD1 (5 bases). Germline V gives CDR1 LGHDT, CDR2 YNNKEL (reference sequence). The length of the CDR3 is 14 residues. V lost 5 bases and J lost 11, with 21 bases in between. CDR3 DNA: TGTGCCAGCAGCAAGGATGGGGCTCGGGGTAGGGCTTTCTTT. This codes for CASSKDGARGRAFF.

This clonotype was observed a handful of times. The chain uses TRBV6-6 and TRBJ1-2; 7 bases match TRBD1. The CDR3 is 21 residues long. The germline V gene encodes CDR1 MNHNY and CDR2 SVGAGI (reference sequence). Trimming at V came to 2 bases and at J to 2 bases, leaving 23 bases not matched to a gene. This CDR3 reads CASSYNRGGGDSSPPNYGYTF. In DNA form, the CDR3 reads TGTGCCAGCAGTTACAATAGGGGGGGAGGGGACAGCTCGCCGCCCAACTATGGCTACACCTTC.

In its sample, this clonotype was seen a few times. V is TRBV24-1 and J is TRBJ2-1, with D uncertain. Germline CDR1 KGHDR, CDR2 SFDVKD. The ends were cut back, 1 base at V and 8 bases at J, with 8 bases in the middle. The CDR3 loop spans 13 amino acids. The CDR3: CATSDFPGYEQFF. Written as DNA, the CDR3 is TGTGCCACCAGTGATTTCCCCGGGTATGAGCAGTTCTTC.

The rearrangement uses TRBV30 and TRBJ1-4, with 11 bases matching TRBD1. The CDR3 sequence is 16 residues long. Germline V gives CDR1 GTSNPN, CDR2 SVGIG (reference sequence). The ends lost 2 bases at V and 8 bases at J; junction bases unmatched: 10. CDR3 loop: CAWSWGQGVEGEKLFF. The CDR3 region has the DNA TGTGCCTGGAGTTGGGGACAGGGGGTCGAAGGGGAAAAACTGTTTTTT.

This clonotype was observed a handful of times. The chain has TRBV2 and TRBJ2-1; 9 positions match TRBD2. Trimming removed 8 bases from V and 8 bases from J; junction bases left unmatched: 7. The V gene's germline CDR1 is SNHLY and CDR2 FYNNEI. The CDR3 has 13 amino acids. The chain's CDR3 is CASGLARVDEQFF. DNA for the CDR3: TGTGCCAGCGGACTAGCGAGGGTGGATGAGCAGTTCTTC.

The chain has TRBV28 and TRBJ1-2; D may be TRBD1 (5 bases). The CDR3 is 15 amino acids. Germline values: CDR1 MDHEN, CDR2 SYDVKM. Trimming cost V 6 bases and J 4 bases, with 18 bases left between them. This chain's CDR3 is CASRSRGGITYGYTF. For the CDR3, the DNA is TGTGCCAGCAGATCACGGGGCGGGATTACCTATGGCTACACCTTC.

J is TRBJ2-1 and V is TRBV12-3 or TRBV12-4; 15 bases line up with TRBD2. V was clipped by 5 bases and J by 7 bases; unmatched bases: 9. CDR3 size: 17 residues. CDR3 DNA: TGTGCCAGCAGTGATGGACTAGCGGGAGGGGGGCTGAATGAGCAGTTCTTC. This gives the protein CASSDGLAGGGLNEQFF.

The chain joins TRBV5-1 to TRBJ2-7, with 8 bases fitting TRBD1. Germline trimming cut 2 bases from V and 1 base from J; bases unmatched to any gene: 8. Germline lookup yields CDR1 SGHRS and CDR2 YFSETQ. The CDR3 length is 16 residues. The CDR3, as DNA: TGCGCCAGCAGCTTTACGCGAAGGGACAGGTCCTACGAGCAGTACTTC. Translating it yields CASSFTRRDRSYEQYF.

This clonotype was picked up a small number of times. The chain links TRBV20-1 to TRBJ2-1; the match to TRBD1 covers 9 bases. J gave up 3 bases and V 1 base, and 4 bases lay outside the gene matches. CDR1 is DFQATT, CDR2 SNEGSKA, per germline (reference sequence). The CDR3 sequence is 15 residues long. CDR3 DNA: TGCAGTGCTAGAGCCCGGACAGGGGACTACAATGAGCAGTTCTTC. It encodes CSARARTGDYNEQFF.

This clonotype has more than one count but fewer than ten. The rearrangement uses TRBV12-3 or TRBV12-4 and TRBJ1-3; possibly TRBD1 for D (5 bases). This CDR3 region has 13 residues. V was shortened by 3 bases and J by 8 bases, with 11 bases between the two germline ends. As DNA, the CDR3 is TGTGCCAGCAGTTTCGGGACGAGGGACACCATATATTTT. As protein: CASSFGTRDTIYF.

This clonotype was counted between two and nine times. The J gene is TRBJ2-5, the V gene TRBV7-6, with D possibly being TRBD1 or TRBD2 (5 bases each). The CDR3 spans 16 residues. Trimming cost V 0 bases and J 5 bases, with 16 bases left between them. Germline-derived CDR1 and CDR2 are SGHVS and FNYEAQ. CDR3 coding DNA: TGTGCCAGCAGCTTAGCGTCAGGGAGAGACGGGGAGACCCAGTACTTC. Its translation is CASSLASGRDGETQYF. Combining the CDR3 with reference TRBV7-6 and TRBJ2-5 gives the whole variable domain GAGVSQSPRYKVTKRGQDVALRCDPISGHVSLYWYRQALGQGPEFLTYFNYEAQQDKSGLPNDRFSAERPEGSISTLTIQRTEQRDSAMYRCASSLASGRDGETQYFGPGTRLLVL.

The sample holds a few counts of this clonotype. The chain carries TRBV10-3 and TRBJ2-5; 9 nucleotides align to TRBD1. From germline, CDR1 is ENHRY and CDR2 SYGVKD. This CDR3 spans 15 amino acids. Germline trimming cut 8 bases from V and 0 bases from J; bases unmatched to any gene: 7. Here the CDR3 DNA reads TGTGCCATCGCCTGGGGGACAGGGAACCAAGAGACCCAGTACTTC. Amino acid sequence: CAIAWGTGNQETQYF.

The chain carries TRBV5-5 and TRBJ2-4; the match to TRBD1 covers 8 bases. There are 16 residues in the CDR3. The trim removed 0 bases at V and 15 bases at J, leaving 17 bases unmatched. From germline, CDR1 is SGHKS and CDR2 YYEKEE (reference sequence). CDR3 nucleotides: TGTGCCAGCAGCTTGGGGGATTTCGGACAGGGAGGTTTTGGGTACTTC. Residues: CASSLGDFGQGGFGYF.